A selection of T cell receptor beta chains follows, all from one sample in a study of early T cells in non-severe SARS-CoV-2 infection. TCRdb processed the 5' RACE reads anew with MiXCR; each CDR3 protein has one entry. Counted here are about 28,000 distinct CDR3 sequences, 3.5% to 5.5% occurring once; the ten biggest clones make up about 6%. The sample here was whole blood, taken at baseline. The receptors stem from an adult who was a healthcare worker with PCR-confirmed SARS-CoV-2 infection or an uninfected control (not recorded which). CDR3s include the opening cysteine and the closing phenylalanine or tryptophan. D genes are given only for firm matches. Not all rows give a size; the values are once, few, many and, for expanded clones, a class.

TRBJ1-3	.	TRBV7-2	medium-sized	CASSLAGPGNTIYF	TGTGCCAGCAGCTTGGCGGGGCCTGGAAACACCATATATTTT
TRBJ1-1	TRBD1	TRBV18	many	CASSPSTGGTEAFF	TGTGCCAGCTCACCATCCACAGGGGGAACTGAAGCTTTCTTT
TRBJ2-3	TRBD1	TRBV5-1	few	CASSLARQGETDTQYF	TGCGCCAGCAGCTTGGCCCGACAGGGGGAAACAGATACGCAGTATTTT
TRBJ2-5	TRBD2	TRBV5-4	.	CASSSGLAGKETQYF	TGTGCCAGCAGCTCGGGGCTAGCGGGGAAAGAGACCCAGTACTTC
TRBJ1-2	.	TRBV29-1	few	CSVVHTLYGYTF	TGCAGCGTTGTTCACACTCTCTATGGCTACACCTTC
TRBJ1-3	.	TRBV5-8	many	CASSLNQGSSGNTIYF	TGTGCCAGCAGCTTAAACCAGGGATCTTCTGGAAACACCATATATTTT
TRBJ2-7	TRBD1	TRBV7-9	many	CASSAPGQGYEQYF	TGTGCCAGCAGCGCGCCGGGACAGGGTTACGAGCAGTACTTC
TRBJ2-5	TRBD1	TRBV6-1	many	CASSDGTAQETQYF	TGTGCCAGCAGTGATGGGACAGCCCAAGAGACCCAGTACTTC
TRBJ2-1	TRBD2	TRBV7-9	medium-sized	CASRASGTEQFF	TGTGCCAGCAGAGCGAGCGGGACTGAGCAGTTCTTC
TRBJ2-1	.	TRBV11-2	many	CASSYPNEQFF	TGTGCCAGCTCATACCCCAATGAGCAGTTCTTC
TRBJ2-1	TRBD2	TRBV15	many	CATSRDRLAGAFEQFF	TGTGCCACCAGCAGAGATAGACTAGCGGGAGCATTTGAGCAGTTCTTC
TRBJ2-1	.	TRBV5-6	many	CASSLPSLGSASFF	TGTGCCAGCAGCTTGCCCTCCCTAGGCTCCGCGTCGTTCTTC
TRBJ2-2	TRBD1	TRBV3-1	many	CASSPRQGAGELFF	TGTGCCAGCAGCCCCCGACAGGGAGCCGGGGAGCTGTTTTTT
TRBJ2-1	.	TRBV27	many	CASSSNGGRGRNEQFF	TGTGCCAGCAGTTCCAACGGGGGACGGGGGAGGAATGAGCAGTTCTTC
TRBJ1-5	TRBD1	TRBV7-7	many	CAVGTGESQPQHF	TGTGCCGTCGGGACAGGGGAGTCCCAGCCCCAGCATTTT
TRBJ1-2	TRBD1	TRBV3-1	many	CASSRGQGARYGYTF	TGTGCCAGCAGCCGGGGACAGGGGGCGCGGTATGGCTACACCTTC
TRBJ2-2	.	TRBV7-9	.	CASSPYSRNTGELFF	TGTGCCAGCAGCCCATACTCCCGGAACACCGGGGAGCTGTTTTTT
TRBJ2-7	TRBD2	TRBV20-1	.	CSARVRLAEYEQYF	TGCAGTGCTAGAGTCCGACTAGCGGAGTACGAGCAGTACTTC
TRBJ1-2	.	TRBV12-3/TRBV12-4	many	CASSPRGAPSSYGYTF	TGTGCCAGCAGTCCTCGGGGGGCCCCGAGCAGCTATGGCTACACCTTC
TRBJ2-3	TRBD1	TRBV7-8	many	CASSYGTGELDTQYF	TGTGCCAGCAGCTACGGGACAGGGGAATTAGATACGCAGTATTTT
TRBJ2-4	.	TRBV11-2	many	CASSADWLGENIQYF	TGTGCCAGCAGCGCAGACTGGCTGGGAGAAAACATTCAGTACTTC
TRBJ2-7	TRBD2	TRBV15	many	CATSRDLGTSKDYEQYF	TGTGCCACCAGCAGAGATCTTGGGACTAGCAAAGACTACGAGCAGTACTTC